This TCR beta chain was found in a study of blood T cell repertoires in COVID-19. Study at large: The United States, Italy and Spain were the sources of the acute and convalescent COVID-19 samples. T cells, B-cell-depleted T cells, or PBMCs supplied cDNA or gDNA.

Original analysis: Estimated nucleated cell counts came from reference gene primer amplification. Assay used: immunoSEQ multiplex PCR; TCRdb lists only in-frame clones, some missing. Clone size and V and J calls were adopted from that table, with D and trimming inferred from the DNA. The sample contains under 250,000 clones, roughly 82% of which appear only once. The CDR3 covers 15 residues. V was pared by 6 bases and J by 4 bases, with 8 bases of the junction left unmatched. Germline CDR1 is KGHSH and CDR2 is LQKENI. The origin of this receptor is a human donor in a cohort sampled during active COVID-19. Sequencing was carried out using peripheral blood. The rearrangement joins TRBV18 to TRBJ2-5; 10 bases are a match to TRBD1. The CDR3 DNA follows: TGTGCCAGCTCCCCTGGACAGGGGGTAGGAGAGACCCAGTACTTC. It is translated as CASSPGQGVGETQYF.